The present entry profiles one T cell receptor (beta chain) with its context. Germline V gene sequence: CDR1 MNHEY, CDR2 SMNVEV (reference sequence). The CDR3 runs 14 residues. V was clipped by 5 bases and J by 6 bases, with 11 bases between them. This sample is part of a study of blood T cell repertoires in COVID-19. Study in general: Sites in the United States, Italy and Spain provided acute and convalescent COVID-19 samples. In each case, the material was cDNA or gDNA derived from T cells, B-cell-depleted T cells, or PBMCs.

Original data processing: Reference gene primers were amplified, and this amplification served to estimate nucleated cell counts. Only in-frame clones appear in the TCRdb table, and some are missing; sequencing was by immunoSEQ multiplex PCR. That table gives V, J and clone size, and the DNA gave D and trimming. The sample carries 100,000 to 120,000 clones, about nine tenths recorded once. Sequencing used peripheral blood. This chain links TRBV27 with TRBJ1-6; TRBD1 is a possible D gene (6 bases). This TCR derives from a woman aged 45-60 years with acute or convalescent COVID-19. In DNA form, the CDR3 reads TGTGCCAGCAGTCTGCGACAGGTTAATTCACCCCTCCACTTT. Protein product: CASSLRQVNSPLHF.